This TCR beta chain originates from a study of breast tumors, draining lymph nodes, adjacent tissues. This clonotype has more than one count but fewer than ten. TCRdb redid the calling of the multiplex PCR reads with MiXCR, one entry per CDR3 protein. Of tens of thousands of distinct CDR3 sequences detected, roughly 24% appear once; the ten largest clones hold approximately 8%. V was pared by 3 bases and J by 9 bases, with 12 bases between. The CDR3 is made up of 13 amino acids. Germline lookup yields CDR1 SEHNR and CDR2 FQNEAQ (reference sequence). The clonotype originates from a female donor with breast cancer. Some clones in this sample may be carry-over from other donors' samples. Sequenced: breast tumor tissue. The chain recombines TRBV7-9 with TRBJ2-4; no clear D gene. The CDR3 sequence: CASSFSGEVIQYF. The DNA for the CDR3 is TGTGCCAGCAGCTTCTCCGGCGAGGTCATTCAGTACTTC.